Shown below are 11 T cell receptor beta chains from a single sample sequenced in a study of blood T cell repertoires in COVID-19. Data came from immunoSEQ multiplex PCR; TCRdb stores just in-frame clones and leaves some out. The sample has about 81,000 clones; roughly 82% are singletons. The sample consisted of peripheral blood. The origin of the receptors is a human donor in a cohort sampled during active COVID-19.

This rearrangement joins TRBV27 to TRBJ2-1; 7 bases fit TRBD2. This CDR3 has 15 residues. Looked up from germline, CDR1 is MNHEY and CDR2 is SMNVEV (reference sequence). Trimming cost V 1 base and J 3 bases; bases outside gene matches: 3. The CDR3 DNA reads TGTGCCAGCAGTTTATACCGCGGGGGCTACAATGAGCAGTTCTTC. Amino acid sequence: CASSLYRGGYNEQFF.

The CDR3 here is CASSVDPGGPREQFF. The CDR3 DNA sequence: TGTGCCAGCAGCGTAGACCCGGGGGGGCCACGTGAGCAGTTCTTC. The chain links TRBV9 to TRBJ2-1, with 8 bases matching TRBD2. This CDR3 region has 15 residues. The germline gives CDR1 SGDLS, CDR2 YYNGEE. With V trimmed by 0 bases and J by 9 bases, 8 bases remained unmatched.

The CDR3 region has the DNA TGTGCCAGCAGCCCAGATTCCCGGACAGGGGACTACGAGCAGTACTTC. Translating it yields CASSPDSRTGDYEQYF. The chain combines TRBV5-6 with TRBJ2-7; TRBD1 aligns across 9 bases. CDR3 length: 16 amino acids. V lost 4 bases, J lost 3 bases, and 11 bases stayed unmatched. Per the germline V gene, CDR1 is SGHDT and CDR2 is YYEEEE.

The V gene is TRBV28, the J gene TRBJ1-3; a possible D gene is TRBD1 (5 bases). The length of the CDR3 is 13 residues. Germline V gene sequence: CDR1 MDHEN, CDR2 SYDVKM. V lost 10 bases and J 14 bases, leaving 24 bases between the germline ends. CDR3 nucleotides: TGTGCCATAGGCGGGACCAAACGGCAAATCCTATATTTT. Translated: CAIGGTKRQILYF.

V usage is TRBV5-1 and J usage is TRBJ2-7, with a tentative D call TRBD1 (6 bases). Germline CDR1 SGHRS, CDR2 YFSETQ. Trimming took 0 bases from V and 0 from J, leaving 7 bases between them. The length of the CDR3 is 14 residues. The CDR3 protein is CASSLGTASYEQYF. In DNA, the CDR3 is TGCGCCAGCAGCTTGGGGACAGCCTCCTACGAGCAGTACTTC.

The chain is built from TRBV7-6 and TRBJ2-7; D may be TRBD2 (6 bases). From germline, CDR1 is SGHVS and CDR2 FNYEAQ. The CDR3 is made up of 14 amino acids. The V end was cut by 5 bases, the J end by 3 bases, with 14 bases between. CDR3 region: CASSPGGGHYEQYF. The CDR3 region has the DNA TGTGCCAGCAGCCCCGGGGGAGGACACTACGAGCAGTACTTC. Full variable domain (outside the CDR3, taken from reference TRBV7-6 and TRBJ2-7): GAGVSQSPRYKVTKRGQDVALRCDPISGHVSLYWYRQALGQGPEFLTYFNYEAQQDKSGLPNDRFSAERPEGSISTLTIQRTEQRDSAMYRCASSPGGGHYEQYFGPGTRLTVT.

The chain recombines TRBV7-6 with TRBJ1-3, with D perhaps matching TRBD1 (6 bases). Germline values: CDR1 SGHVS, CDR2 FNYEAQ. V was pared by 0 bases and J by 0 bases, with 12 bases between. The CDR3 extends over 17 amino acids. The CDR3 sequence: CASSLARGQHSGNTIYF. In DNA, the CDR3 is TGTGCCAGCAGCTTAGCGCGCGGACAGCACTCTGGAAACACCATATATTTT.

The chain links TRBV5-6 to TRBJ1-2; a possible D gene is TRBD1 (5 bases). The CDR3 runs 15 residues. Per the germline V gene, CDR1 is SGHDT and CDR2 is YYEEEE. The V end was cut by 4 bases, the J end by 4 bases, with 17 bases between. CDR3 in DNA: TGTGCCAGCAGCCGGTGGGGCCGCGACCCCTATGGCTACACCTTC. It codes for CASSRWGRDPYGYTF.

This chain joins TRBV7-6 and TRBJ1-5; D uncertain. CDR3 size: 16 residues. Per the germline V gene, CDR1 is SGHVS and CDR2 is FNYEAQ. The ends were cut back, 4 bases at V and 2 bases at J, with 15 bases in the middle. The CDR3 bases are TGTGCCAGCAGCTCTCGGACGGGAGGATGCAATCAGCCCCAGCATTTT. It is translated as CASSSRTGGCNQPQHF.

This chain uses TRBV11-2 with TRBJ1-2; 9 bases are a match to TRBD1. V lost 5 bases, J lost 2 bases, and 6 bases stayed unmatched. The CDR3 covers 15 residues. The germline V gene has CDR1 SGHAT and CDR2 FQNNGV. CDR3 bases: TGTGCCAGCAGCCCAACAGGGGGCGAGAACTATGGCTACACCTTC. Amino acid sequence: CASSPTGGENYGYTF.

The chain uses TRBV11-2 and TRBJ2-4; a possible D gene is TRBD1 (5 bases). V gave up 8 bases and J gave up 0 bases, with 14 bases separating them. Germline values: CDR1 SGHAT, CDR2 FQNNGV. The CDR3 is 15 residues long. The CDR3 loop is CASHPGLLAKNIQYF. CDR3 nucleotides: TGTGCCAGCCACCCAGGGCTCCTAGCCAAAAACATTCAGTACTTC.